This TCR beta chain was captured in a study of blood T cell repertoires in COVID-19. Sequencing was performed with immunoSEQ multiplex PCR; in TCRdb, only in-frame clones are kept and a portion is missing. This table holds roughly 700,000 clones, approximately 90% found once. The TCR sequence derives from a woman between 18 and 29 years old with acute or convalescent COVID-19. The material sequenced was peripheral blood.

The chain's CDR3 is CASSLDGSRSYEQYF. CDR3 coding DNA: TGTGCCAGCAGCTTAGACGGCAGCAGGTCCTACGAGCAGTACTTC. The chain couples TRBV7-2 to TRBJ2-7; D uncertain. Trimming shortened V by 1 base and J by 1 base, and 11 bases separated the two germline ends. Germline V lookup: CDR1 SGHTA, CDR2 FQGNSA. The CDR3 totals 15 residues.